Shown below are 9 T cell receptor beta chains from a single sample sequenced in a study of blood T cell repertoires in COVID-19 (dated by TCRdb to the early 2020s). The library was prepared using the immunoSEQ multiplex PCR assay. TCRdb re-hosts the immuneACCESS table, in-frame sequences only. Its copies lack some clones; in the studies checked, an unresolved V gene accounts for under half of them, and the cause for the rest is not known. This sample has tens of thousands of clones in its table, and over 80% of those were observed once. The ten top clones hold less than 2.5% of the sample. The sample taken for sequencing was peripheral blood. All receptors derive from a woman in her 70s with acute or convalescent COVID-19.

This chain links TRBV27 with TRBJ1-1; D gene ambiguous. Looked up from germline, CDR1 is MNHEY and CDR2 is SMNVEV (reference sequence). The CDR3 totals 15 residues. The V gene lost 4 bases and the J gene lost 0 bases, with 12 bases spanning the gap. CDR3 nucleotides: TGTGCCAGCAGTTCCCCTAAAAGCCTGAACACTGAAGCTTTCTTT. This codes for CASSSPKSLNTEAFF.

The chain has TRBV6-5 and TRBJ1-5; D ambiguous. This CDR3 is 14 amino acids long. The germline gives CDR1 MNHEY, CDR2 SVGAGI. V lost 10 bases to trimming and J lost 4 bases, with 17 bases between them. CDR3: CATNDPGGNQPQHF. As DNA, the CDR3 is TGTGCCACTAATGACCCCGGCGGAAATCAGCCCCAGCATTTT.

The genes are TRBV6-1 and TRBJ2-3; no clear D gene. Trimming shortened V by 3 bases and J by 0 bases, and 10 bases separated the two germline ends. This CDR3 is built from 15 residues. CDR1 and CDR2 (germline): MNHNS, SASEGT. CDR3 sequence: CASSEADSSTDTQYF. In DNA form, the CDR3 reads TGTGCCAGCAGTGAGGCAGACTCTAGCACAGATACGCAGTATTTT.

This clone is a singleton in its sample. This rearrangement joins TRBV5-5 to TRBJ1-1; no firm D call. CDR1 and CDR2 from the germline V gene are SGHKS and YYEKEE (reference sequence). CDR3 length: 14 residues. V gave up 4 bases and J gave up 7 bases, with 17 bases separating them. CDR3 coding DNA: TGTGCCAGCAGCGCCGTGCACGGTGATGGTGAAGCTTTCTTT. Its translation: CASSAVHGDGEAFF.

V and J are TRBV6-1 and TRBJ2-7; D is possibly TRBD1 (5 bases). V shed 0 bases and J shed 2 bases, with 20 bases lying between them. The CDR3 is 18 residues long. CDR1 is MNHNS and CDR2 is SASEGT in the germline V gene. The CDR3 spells CASSEAVQGSGIAYEQYF. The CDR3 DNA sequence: TGTGCCAGCAGTGAAGCGGTCCAGGGTTCAGGGATAGCCTACGAGCAGTACTTC.

The CDR3 DNA follows: TGTGCCTGGAGTTCAGTAGCGGGGGGCGATACGCAGTATTTT. Protein: CAWSSVAGGDTQYF. The gene calls are TRBV30 and TRBJ2-3; 10 nucleotides match TRBD2. The germline gives CDR1 GTSNPN, CDR2 SVGIG (reference sequence). This CDR3 contains 14 residues. Germline trimming cut 2 bases from V and 6 bases from J; bases unmatched to any gene: 5.

The CDR3 reads CASSVQRGTEAFF. CDR3 DNA: TGCGCCAGCAGTGTGCAAAGGGGCACTGAAGCTTTCTTT. The V and J genes are TRBV10-1 and TRBJ1-1; D might be TRBD1 (5 bases). CDR3 length: 13 amino acids. The germline CDR1 and CDR2 sequences are WNHNN and SYGVQD (reference sequence). With 4 bases removed from V and 4 bases from J, the gap between germline ends came to 10 bases.

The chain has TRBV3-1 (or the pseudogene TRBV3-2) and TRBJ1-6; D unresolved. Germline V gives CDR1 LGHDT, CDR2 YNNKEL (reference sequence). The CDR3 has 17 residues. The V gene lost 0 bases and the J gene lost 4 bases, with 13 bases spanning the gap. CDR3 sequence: CASSQDSRKSYNSPLHF. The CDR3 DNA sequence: TGTGCCAGCAGCCAAGATTCTAGGAAATCATATAATTCACCCCTCCACTTT.

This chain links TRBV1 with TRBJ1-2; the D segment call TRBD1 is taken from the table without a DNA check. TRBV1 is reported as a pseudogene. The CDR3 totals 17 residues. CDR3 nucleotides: TGCACCAGCAGCCAAGATATCGGGACAGCTCGTTTTTATGGCTACACCTTC. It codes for CTSSQDIGTARFYGYTF.